This T cell receptor (beta chain) was documented in a study of OX40 agonist ivuxolimab in advanced cancers. Study overall: The study reported partial responses in three patients: one hepatocellular carcinoma, two cutaneous melanoma.

Sequencing was performed with immunoSEQ multiplex PCR; in TCRdb, only in-frame clones are kept and a portion is missing. Of tens of thousands of clones listed, 70% to 90% are singletons. The CDR3 contains 16 residues. J gave up 6 bases and V 6 bases, and 13 bases lay outside the gene matches. Germline loops: CDR1 SGDLS, CDR2 YYNGEE. The gene calls are TRBV9 and TRBJ2-1, with 9 bases lining up with TRBD2. The source is an adult with an advanced solid tumor such as melanoma, head and neck, liver or kidney cancer. The input for sequencing was CD4+ or CD8+ T cells sorted from blood, taken in a trial of the OX40 agonist ivuxolimab. The CDR3 DNA reads TGTGCCAGCATAGGGCCTAGCGGGACTGTTACCAATGAGCAGTTCTTC. As protein: CASIGPSGTVTNEQFF.